The clone carrying this T cell receptor (beta chain) was counted ten times or more. Its antigen remains unidentified. This sample was taken from a study of response to subunit inactivated influenza vaccine. Whole-study findings and limits: The authors put forward the suggestion that each seasonal influenza vaccination may bring in only a limited number of new T cells.

TCRdb processed the RT-PCR reads anew with MiXCR; each CDR3 protein has one entry. The sample includes about 520,000 distinct CDR3 sequences, approximately 7.3% of them seen just once. In germline, CDR1 is SGHTA, CDR2 FQGNSA. The CDR3 spans 12 residues. J lost 14 bases, V lost 1 base, and 2 bases had no gene match. The sample was PBMCs from blood, taken less than 30 months after vaccination. J is TRBJ2-4 and V is TRBV7-2, with TRBD1 identical over 10 bases. This receptor was identified in a man in his fifties or sixties who received an inactivated influenza vaccine. The DNA for the CDR3 is TGTGCCAGCAGCTTAGAGACAGGGGGCAAGTACTTC. Amino acid sequence: CASSLETGGKYF.